The 23 T cell receptor beta chains below all came from one sample that was sequenced in a study of shared clonotypes between healthy human individuals (dated by TCRdb to 2019 to 2021). Library preparation was by the immunoSEQ multiplex PCR assay. TCRdb carries this immuneACCESS record with in-frame sequences only. Its versions omit some clonotypes, under half of them owing to an unresolved V gene in the studies checked, with the rest unexplained. Here the sample has around 700,000 clones; around 72% occur a single time. More than 1.5% of the sample is held by the ten biggest clonotypes. The sequencing sample was made of memory CD4+ T cells sorted from blood. The cell subset or site label corresponds to: CD45RA-negative fraction. The receptors stem from a woman aged 25-40 years in good health.

This clone was recorded a few times. This chain joins TRBV27 and TRBJ2-6, with D possibly TRBD2 on 6 matching bases. Trimming removed 5 bases from V and 4 bases from J, with 9 bases in between. Looked up from germline, CDR1 is MNHEY and CDR2 is SMNVEV (reference sequence). CDR3 size: 14 residues. The CDR3: CASSGEAGANVLTF. CDR3 sequence (DNA): TGTGCCAGCAGTGGGGAGGCAGGGGCCAACGTCCTGACTTTC. Full variable domain (remainder filled in from reference TRBV27 and TRBJ2-6): EAQVTQNPRYLITVTGKKLTVTCSQNMNHEYMSWYRQDPGLGLRQIYYSMNVEVTDKGDVPEGYKVSRKEKRNFPLILESPSPNQTSLYFCASSGEAGANVLTFGAGSRLTVL.

V usage is TRBV6-6 and J usage is TRBJ2-7; D possibly corresponds to TRBD2 (6 bases). V dropped 8 bases and J dropped 5 bases, with 16 bases sitting between them. Looked up from germline, CDR1 is MNHNY and CDR2 is SVGAGI (reference sequence). This CDR3 spans 13 amino acids. CDR3 bases: TGTGCCAGCGGGAGGAGCGGGCTACACGAGCAGTACTTC. Amino acids: CASGRSGLHEQYF.

The chain employs TRBV11-2 and TRBJ2-1, with 7 positions matching TRBD1. Germline V gives CDR1 SGHAT, CDR2 FQNNGV. Trimming took 4 bases from V and 2 from J; bases not matched to a gene: 8. The CDR3 spans 16 residues. In DNA form, the CDR3 reads TGTGCCAGCAGCTCAGCCTCCGGGACAGCCTACAATGAGCAGTTCTTC. Translated: CASSSASGTAYNEQFF.

The chain carries TRBV28 and TRBJ1-5; D is unresolved. Trimming cost V 1 base and J 3 bases, with 10 bases left between them. Germline CDR1 MDHEN, CDR2 SYDVKM. The CDR3 length is 15 residues. The CDR3: CASSLLDRDNQPQHF. The CDR3 DNA sequence: TGTGCCAGCAGTTTATTAGACCGAGACAATCAGCCCCAGCATTTT.

The V gene is TRBV14, the J gene TRBJ2-7, with D perhaps TRBD2 (6 bases). The V gene's germline CDR1 is SGHDN and CDR2 FVKESK. The CDR3 loop spans 13 amino acids. Trimming pared 4 bases from V and 2 bases from J, leaving 9 bases between. The DNA of the CDR3 is TGTGCCAGCAGCCCGACTAGTACCTACGAGCAGTACTTC. It specifies CASSPTSTYEQYF.

The rearrangement uses TRBV11-2 and TRBJ2-7; TRBD2 aligns across 12 bases. This CDR3 is 15 amino acids long. V trimming: 5 bases; J trimming: 7 bases; junction bases outside the gene matches: 9. CDR1 and CDR2 from the germline V gene are SGHAT and FQNNGV. The CDR3 nucleotides are TGTGCCAGCAGCCTCGCGACTAGCGGGAGTGTAGAGCAGTACTTC. The encoded protein is CASSLATSGSVEQYF.

The chain links TRBV19 to TRBJ2-3, with D possibly being TRBD1 (6 bases). This CDR3 region has 15 residues. The germline gives CDR1 LNHDA, CDR2 SQIVND (reference sequence). Trimming removed 11 bases from V and 7 bases from J, with 25 bases in between. The CDR3 nucleotides read TGTGCCTCTACCCCCCCTATAGGGGGTAAGAATACGCAGTATTTT. It specifies CASTPPIGGKNTQYF.

This clone occurred once. The same CDR3 is also encoded by other DNA sequences in this sample. The CDR3 bases are TGTGCCAGCAGTTTACGGCCAACCACTGAAGCTTTCTTT. This encodes CASSLRPTTEAFF. V gene TRBV27 combines with J gene TRBJ1-1, with D hard to call. CDR3 size: 13 residues. Deletions cut 2 bases from V and 4 bases from J, with 8 bases between. Germline CDR1 is MNHEY and CDR2 is SMNVEV (reference sequence).

This clone was seen more than once but under ten times. The rearrangement links TRBV15 to TRBJ1-4, with a tentative D call TRBD1 (5 bases). V lost 6 bases and J lost 7, with 18 bases in between. From germline, CDR1 is LNHNV and CDR2 YYDKDF (reference sequence). This CDR3 contains 15 residues. The chain's CDR3 is CATRVGTSGGEKLFF. CDR3 in DNA: TGTGCCACCAGAGTTGGAACCTCCGGGGGTGAAAAACTGTTTTTT.

The CDR3 reads CASSFDGGSYEQYF. The CDR3 nucleotides read TGCGCCAGCAGCTTCGACGGGGGTTCCTACGAGCAGTACTTC. The chain couples TRBV5-1 to TRBJ2-7; possible D gene TRBD2, 6 bases. V shed 2 bases and J shed 1 base, with 10 bases lying between them. This CDR3 spans 14 amino acids. CDR1 is SGHRS, CDR2 YFSETQ, per germline.

This chain connects TRBV7-3 to TRBJ2-6, with unresolved D. Looked up from germline, CDR1 is SGHTA and CDR2 is FQGTGA. V was shortened by 4 bases and J by 0 bases, with 7 bases between the two germline ends. The CDR3 sequence is 15 residues long. This CDR3 reads CASSSLRSGANVLTF. The DNA for the CDR3 is TGTGCCAGCAGCTCCCTTCGCTCTGGGGCCAACGTCCTGACTTTC.

This chain links TRBV6-5 with TRBJ2-7; 8 bases align to TRBD1. V lost 2 bases to trimming and J lost 5 bases; unmatched junction nucleotides: 2. Germline V CDR1 and CDR2: MNHEY, SVGAGI. The CDR3 covers 13 residues. The CDR3 loop is CASSYQGANEQYF. In DNA form, the CDR3 reads TGTGCCAGCAGTTACCAGGGGGCAAACGAGCAGTACTTC.

The chain combines TRBV7-2 with TRBJ1-2; no reliable D call. The germline V and J ends were trimmed by 4 bases and 5 bases, with 8 bases remaining between them. Germline V gene data show CDR1 as SGHTA and CDR2 as FQGNSA. The CDR3 is made up of 12 amino acids. CDR3 in amino acids: CASSSNGYGYTF. DNA of the CDR3: TGTGCCAGCAGCTCCAACGGGTATGGCTACACCTTC.

The V and J genes are TRBV20-1 and TRBJ1-1, with D uncertain. Trimming pared 8 bases from V and 1 base from J, leaving 8 bases between. The CDR3 totals 11 residues. Germline lookup yields CDR1 DFQATT and CDR2 SNEGSKA (reference sequence). The CDR3 DNA reads TGCAGTCCTCGGGGGAACACTGAAGCTTTCTTT. Translation gives CSPRGNTEAFF.

The chain links TRBV29-1 to TRBJ2-1, with D perhaps matching TRBD1 (5 bases). V lost 4 bases, J lost 9 bases, and 10 bases lay in between. Germline CDR1 SQVTM, CDR2 ANQGSEA. CDR3 length: 11 amino acids. The CDR3 loop is CSVVQGSEQFF. For the CDR3, the DNA is TGCAGCGTTGTTCAGGGTTCTGAGCAGTTCTTC.

This clone appeared many times. Other DNA sequences in this specimen translate into the identical CDR3. The chain recombines TRBV6-5 with TRBJ2-7; D unclear. The V gene's germline CDR1 is MNHEY and CDR2 SVGAGI. The CDR3 runs 13 residues. Trimming took off 2 bases at V and 2 bases at J, with 7 bases between the two ends. The CDR3 here is CASSYRETYEQYF. CDR3 DNA: TGTGCCAGCAGTTACAGGGAAACCTACGAGCAGTACTTC.

This chain uses TRBV15 with TRBJ2-7; D perhaps matches TRBD2 (6 bases). From germline, CDR1 is LNHNV and CDR2 YYDKDF (reference sequence). The CDR3 totals 16 residues. With 2 bases removed from V and 3 bases from J, the gap between germline ends came to 17 bases. The CDR3 DNA follows: TGTGCCACCAGCAGACCAACTCAGCGGGTGGGCTACGAGCAGTACTTC. Amino acids: CATSRPTQRVGYEQYF.

The chain recombines TRBV25-1 with TRBJ1-6; D unclear. V shed 4 bases and J shed 8 bases, with 9 bases lying between them. Germline values: CDR1 MGHDK, CDR2 SYGVNS. The CDR3 is made up of 13 amino acids. CDR3 sequence: CASSGDADSPLHF. For the CDR3, the DNA is TGTGCCAGCAGTGGTGACGCCGATTCACCCCTCCACTTT.

This clone was counted only a few times. The gene calls are TRBV9 and TRBJ2-7, with TRBD2 matching over 7 bases. This CDR3 spans 15 amino acids. Germline V gene sequence: CDR1 SGDLS, CDR2 YYNGEE. With V trimmed by 0 bases and J by 2 bases, 5 bases remained unmatched. Here the CDR3 reads CASSVGIGRPYEQYF. In nucleotides, the CDR3 is TGTGCCAGCAGCGTAGGTATCGGGAGGCCCTACGAGCAGTACTTC.

This chain uses TRBV29-1 with TRBJ2-3; tentatively, D is TRBD1 (6 bases). The CDR3 contains 13 residues. Germline CDR1 is SQVTM and CDR2 is ANQGSEA. Trimming took off 7 bases at V and 2 bases at J, with 13 bases between the two ends. The CDR3 region has the DNA TGCAGCGACTCCAGGGGCAACACAGATACGCAGTATTTT. Residues: CSDSRGNTDTQYF.

J is TRBJ1-2 and V is TRBV6-5; D gene uncertain. This CDR3 has 14 amino acids. Trimming took 5 bases from V and 0 from J, leaving 10 bases between them. From germline, CDR1 is MNHEY and CDR2 SVGAGI. CDR3 sequence (DNA): TGTGCCAGCAGTGGCGTTTCTACTAACTATGGCTACACCTTC. It is translated as CASSGVSTNYGYTF.

V is TRBV2 and J is TRBJ2-7; D uncertain. V was shortened by 6 bases and J by 6 bases, with 9 bases between the two germline ends. CDR3 size: 11 residues. Per the germline V gene, CDR1 is SNHLY and CDR2 is FYNNEI. The CDR3 sequence: CASRPSGEQYF. The CDR3 DNA reads as TGTGCCAGCAGGCCCTCTGGCGAGCAGTACTTC. Variable domain in full (rest from reference TRBV2 and TRBJ2-7): EPEVTQTPSHQVTQMGQEVILRCVPISNHLYFYWYRQILGQKVEFLVSFYNNEISEKSEIFDDQFSVERPDGSNFTLKIRSTKLEDSAMYFCASRPSGEQYFGPGTRLTVT.

The V gene is TRBV4-1, the J gene TRBJ2-7, with D unclear. V gave up 0 bases and J gave up 3 bases, with 12 bases separating them. CDR1 and CDR2 (germline): MGHRA, YSYEKL. CDR3 length: 15 amino acids. DNA of the CDR3: TGCGCCAGCAGCCAAGATGAATGGGCAAACTACGAGCAGTACTTC. This gives the protein CASSQDEWANYEQYF.